The 18 T cell receptor beta chains presented below share a single source sample, sequenced in a study of cytomegalovirus exposure and HLA in healthy donors. The PCR ran on 60 Vbeta and 13 Jbeta primers. Clones were read by immunoSEQ multiplex PCR, and TCRdb kept only the in-frame ones, dropping some. The sample carries some 190,000 clones, about 80% recorded once. The specimen was PBMCs. The receptor source for this set is a man in his late teens or twenties in good health and CMV-seronegative.

V gene TRBV6-4 combines with J gene TRBJ2-1; TRBD2 matches 10 bases. The CDR3 has 15 amino acids. Germline V lookup: CDR1 MRHNA, CDR2 SNTAGT. Trimming cost V 2 bases and J 5 bases; bases outside gene matches: 3. The CDR3 nucleotides read TGTGCCAGCAGTGACGGAGCGGGGGGGAACAATGAGCAGTTCTTC. Its protein is CASSDGAGGNNEQFF.

The rearrangement links TRBV4-1 to TRBJ1-6, with D possibly matching TRBD1 (5 bases). The CDR3 contains 15 residues. V was cut by 5 bases and J by 10 bases, with 18 bases left in between. CDR1 and CDR2 (germline): MGHRA, YSYEKL. The CDR3 sequence is CASSSPGRGLSPLHF. The CDR3 DNA follows: TGCGCCAGCAGCTCCCCCGGACGGGGACTATCACCCCTCCACTTT.

This clone was seen a single time. The rearrangement joins TRBV7-3 to TRBJ2-2, with a tentative D call TRBD2 (5 bases). Germline V gives CDR1 SGHTA, CDR2 FQGTGA. V dropped 3 bases and J dropped 7 bases, with 12 bases sitting between them. The CDR3 sequence is 14 residues long. CDR3 in amino acids: CASSLWLAGGELFF. The CDR3 DNA reads as TGTGCCAGCAGCTTGTGGCTAGCTGGCGGGGAGCTGTTTTTT. Full variable domain (rest looked up from reference TRBV7-3 and TRBJ2-2): GAGVSQTPSNKVTEKGKYVELRCDPISGHTALYWYRQSLGQGPEFLIYFQGTGAADDSGLPNDRFFAVRPEGSVSTLKIQRTERGDSAVYLCASSLWLAGGELFFGEGSRLTVL.

This chain uses TRBV7-2 with TRBJ2-5; 7 nucleotides align to TRBD2. V was pared by 5 bases and J by 2 bases, with 11 bases of the junction left unmatched. The germline CDR1 and CDR2 sequences are SGHTA and FQGNSA. The CDR3 is 16 residues long. CDR3 amino acids: CASSPGVGGTQETQYF. As DNA, the CDR3 is TGTGCCAGCAGCCCTGGAGTGGGGGGGACTCAAGAGACCCAGTACTTC.

The genes are TRBV27 and TRBJ2-4; D is perhaps TRBD2 (5 bases). V shed 3 bases and J shed 5 bases, with 11 bases lying between them. CDR1 MNHEY and CDR2 SMNVEV come from the germline V gene (reference sequence). This CDR3 is built from 14 residues. The DNA for the CDR3 is TGTGCCAGCAGTTTCCGAGGGAGTCAAAACATTCAGTACTTC. Its protein is CASSFRGSQNIQYF.

This clone was observed once. Other DNA variants within this sample encode the same CDR3. The V gene is TRBV7-2, the J gene TRBJ1-2; 10 positions agree with TRBD1. The CDR3 has 14 amino acids. Germline V gene lookup returns CDR1 SGHTA and CDR2 FQGNSA. Losses at the gene ends were 4 bases for V and 4 bases for J; bases not matched to a gene: 3. In nucleotides, the CDR3 is TGTGCCAGCAGCTCGGGACAGGGGTTCTATGGCTACACCTTC. Translation gives CASSSGQGFYGYTF.

This clone was detected a few times. This chain connects TRBV6-1 to TRBJ2-7; the D is unclear. The germline gives CDR1 MNHNS, CDR2 SASEGT. V dropped 3 bases and J dropped 5 bases, with 20 bases sitting between them. The CDR3 extends over 16 amino acids. CDR3 residues: CASSEGDGFTYHEQYF. CDR3 nucleotides: TGTGCCAGCAGTGAGGGCGACGGCTTTACCTACCACGAGCAGTACTTC.

V gene TRBV5-6 combines with J gene TRBJ2-7; D gene unclear. V was clipped by 1 base and J by 0 bases, with 14 bases between them. CDR1 and CDR2 from the germline V gene are SGHDT and YYEEEE. This CDR3 has 16 residues. The CDR3 loop is CASSLYGHRSSYEQYF. In DNA, the CDR3 is TGTGCCAGCAGCTTGTATGGCCACAGAAGCTCCTACGAGCAGTACTTC.

The rearrangement joins TRBV25-1 to TRBJ2-3; a weak D match, TRBD2 (5 bases). The CDR3 sequence is 14 residues long. Per germline, CDR1 MGHDK and CDR2 SYGVNS. V gave up 1 base and J gave up 4 bases, with 9 bases separating them. The CDR3 is CASSELRVSDTQYF. Here the CDR3 DNA reads TGTGCCAGCAGTGAATTGAGGGTCTCAGATACGCAGTATTTT.

This clone has just a few counts. This chain links TRBV6-4 with TRBJ2-1, with 7 bases lining up with TRBD2. The trim removed 5 bases at V and 3 bases at J, leaving 4 bases unmatched. Germline CDR1 is MRHNA and CDR2 is SNTAGT. CDR3 length: 14 amino acids. The CDR3 DNA follows: TGTGCCAGCAGTCCTAGCGGTAACTACAATGAGCAGTTCTTC. It encodes CASSPSGNYNEQFF.

The chain uses TRBV4-2 and TRBJ1-1; no clear D gene. CDR3 length equals 15 residues. Germline CDR1 is LGHNA and CDR2 is YNFKEQ. Trimming took off 6 bases at V and 4 bases at J, with 18 bases between the two ends. The chain's CDR3 is CASSQQRALGTEAFF. CDR3 coding DNA: TGTGCCAGCAGTCAGCAGCGGGCTTTGGGCACTGAAGCTTTCTTT.

This clone came up a few times. The chain has TRBV13 and TRBJ2-1; 8 bases map to TRBD2. V lost 3 bases and J lost 0; bases outside the gene matches: 13. The germline gives CDR1 PRHDT, CDR2 FYEKMQ (reference sequence). The CDR3 is 19 amino acids. DNA of the CDR3: TGTGCCAGCAGCTTCATCGGTCTAGCGGGCACCCGCTCCTACAATGAGCAGTTCTTC. Encoded protein: CASSFIGLAGTRSYNEQFF.

This sequence joins TRBV7-8 and TRBJ2-7; 9 positions match TRBD2. J gave up 6 bases and V 1 base, and 7 bases lay outside the gene matches. The CDR3 runs to 15 residues. Germline lookup yields CDR1 SGHVS and CDR2 FQNEAQ. The CDR3 loop is CASSLEGLAMGEQYF. CDR3 DNA: TGTGCCAGCAGCTTAGAGGGACTAGCCATGGGCGAGCAGTACTTC.

The genes are TRBV10-1 and TRBJ2-1; 14 bases are shared with TRBD2. Germline lookup yields CDR1 WNHNN and CDR2 SYGVQD (reference sequence). The V segment lost 7 bases and the J segment 0 bases; nucleotides outside the gene matches: 8. The CDR3 has 18 residues. The CDR3 sequence: CASMGTSGSSSSYNEQFF. The CDR3, as DNA: TGCGCCAGCATGGGGACTAGCGGGAGCTCGAGCTCCTACAATGAGCAGTTCTTC.

V is TRBV5-4 and J is TRBJ1-1; D remains unclear. Trimming pared 1 base from V and 7 bases from J, leaving 11 bases between. The CDR3 is 13 amino acids. Germline V gene lookup returns CDR1 SGHNT and CDR2 YYREEE (reference sequence). CDR3 sequence reads: CASSLNSRVEAFF. In nucleotides, the CDR3 is TGTGCCAGCAGCTTGAATAGTCGTGTTGAAGCTTTCTTT.

V gene TRBV5-1 combines with J gene TRBJ2-1, with 7 positions matching TRBD1. Germline CDR1 reads SGHRS; CDR2 reads YFSETQ. The CDR3 runs 15 residues. Trimming at V came to 4 bases and at J to 15 bases, leaving 19 bases not matched to a gene. This CDR3 reads CASSKGGGQDARPFF. Written as DNA, the CDR3 is TGCGCCAGCAGCAAAGGGGGCGGACAGGACGCTAGACCGTTCTTC. Based on the CDR3 plus reference TRBV5-1 and TRBJ2-1, the full variable domain is KAGVTQTPRYLIKTRGQQVTLSCSPISGHRSVSWYQQTPGQGLQFLFEYFSETQRNKGNFPGRFSGRQFSNSRSEMNVSTLELGDSALYLCASSKGGGQDARPFFGPGTRLTVL.

This clone was seen a few times. This rearrangement joins TRBV30 to TRBJ1-2; TRBD1 agrees at 7 bases. With 8 bases clipped from V and 6 bases from J, the junction kept 12 bases outside the gene matches. From germline, CDR1 is GTSNPN and CDR2 SVGIG (reference sequence). The CDR3 is 13 residues long. This CDR3 is CAGRQGPLDGYTF. CDR3 nucleotide sequence: TGTGCCGGTCGACAGGGACCTTTGGATGGCTACACCTTC.

A few counts support this clone. J is TRBJ1-2 and V is TRBV5-1, with D possibly being TRBD1 (6 bases). The CDR3 is 14 residues long. Germline V gene sequence: CDR1 SGHRS, CDR2 YFSETQ. V was clipped by 6 bases and J by 5 bases, with 17 bases between them. CDR3 sequence reads: CASKLAGDLYGYTF. The CDR3 region has the DNA TGCGCCAGCAAATTGGCAGGGGATCTTTATGGCTACACCTTC.